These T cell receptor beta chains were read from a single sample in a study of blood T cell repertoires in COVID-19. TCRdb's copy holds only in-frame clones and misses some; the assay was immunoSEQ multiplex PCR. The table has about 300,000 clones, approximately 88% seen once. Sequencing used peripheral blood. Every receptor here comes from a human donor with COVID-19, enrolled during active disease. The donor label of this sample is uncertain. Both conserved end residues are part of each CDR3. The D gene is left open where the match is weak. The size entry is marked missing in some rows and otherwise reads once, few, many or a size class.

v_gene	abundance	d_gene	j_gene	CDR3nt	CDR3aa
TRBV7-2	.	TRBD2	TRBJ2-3	TGTGCCAGCAGCCCAAGGACTAGCGGGGGCCGCACAGATACGCAGTATTTT	CASSPRTSGGRTDTQYF
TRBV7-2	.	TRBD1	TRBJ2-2	TGTGCCAGCAGCCCACAGGGGGCGGGCACCGGGGAGCTGTTTTTT	CASSPQGAGTGELFF
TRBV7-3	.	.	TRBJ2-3	TGTGCCAGCAGCGCCCTATTCGGAGGCACAGATACGCAGTATTTT	CASSALFGGTDTQYF
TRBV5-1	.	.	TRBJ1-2	TGCGCCAGCAGCCAAGACGGGAACTATGGCTACACCTTC	CASSQDGNYGYTF
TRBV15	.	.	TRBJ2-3	TGTGCAACAGGGTTTTCGGCGCAGTATTTT	CATGFSAQYF
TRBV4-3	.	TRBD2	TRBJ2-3	TGCGCCAGCAGCCCCCTGGCGGGAGCTCCAGATACGCAGTATTTT	CASSPLAGAPDTQYF
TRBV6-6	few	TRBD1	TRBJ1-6	TGTGCCAGCAACGACAGGGCTGGGGTAAATAATTCACCCCTCCACTTT	CASNDRAGVNNSPLHF
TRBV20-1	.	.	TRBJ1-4	TGCAGTGCTAGTCCGGAGGCAAGCCAAAGAAAACTGTTTTTT	CSASPEASQRKLFF
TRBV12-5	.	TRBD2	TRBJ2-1	TGTGCTAGTGGTTTGGGGTTATGGACGGGGACTAATCATGAGCAGTTCTTC	CASGLGLWTGTNHEQFF
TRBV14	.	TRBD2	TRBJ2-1	TGTGCCAGCAGCCCCCTCGCGGGAGTCGCCAATGAGCAGTTCTTC	CASSPLAGVANEQFF
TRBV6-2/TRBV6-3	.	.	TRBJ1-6	TGTGCCAGCAGTCCAGGGGACTACTATAATTCACCCCTCCACTTT	CASSPGDYYNSPLHF
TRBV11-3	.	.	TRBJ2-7	TGTGCCAGCAGCTTAGAGGCCGCCTACGAGCAGTACTTC	CASSLEAAYEQYF
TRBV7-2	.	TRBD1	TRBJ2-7	TGTGCCAGCAGGGGGAAAAGTGGAGGACAGGGAAAAACCTACGAGCAGTACTTC	CASRGKSGGQGKTYEQYF
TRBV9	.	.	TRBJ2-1	TGTGCCAGCAGCGTTCTAGCGCGCAGCTCCTACAATGAGCAGTTCTTC	CASSVLARSSYNEQFF
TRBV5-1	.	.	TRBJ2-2	TGCGCCAGCAGCTTGGGGGACACCCACACCGGGGAGCTGTTTTTT	CASSLGDTHTGELFF
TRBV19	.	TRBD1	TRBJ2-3	TGTGCCAGTAGTCTGCAACAGGGGGTAATGGATACGCAGTATTTT	CASSLQQGVMDTQYF
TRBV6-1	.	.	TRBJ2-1	TGTGCCAGCAGTGAGGGCCCGTCGGAGGTCAATGAGCAGTTCTTC	CASSEGPSEVNEQFF
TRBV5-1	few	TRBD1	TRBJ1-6	TGCGCCAGCAGCTCGACAGGGGAAGAGGATAATTCACCCCTCCACTTT	CASSSTGEEDNSPLHF
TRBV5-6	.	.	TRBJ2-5	TGTGCCAGCAGCTTGGGGACTAGTAGGGGGGGAGAGACCCAGTACTTC	CASSLGTSRGGETQYF
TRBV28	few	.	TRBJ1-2	TGTGCCAGCAGTCCCTGGGAGGGGAGCTACACCTTC	CASSPWEGSYTF
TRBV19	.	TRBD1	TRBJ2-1	TGTGCCAGTAGTTGGGGACAGGGGGCTGGCAATGAGCAGTTCTTC	CASSWGQGAGNEQFF
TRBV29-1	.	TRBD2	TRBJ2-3	TGCAGCGCCTCGACTAGCGGGACAGGAGATACGCAGTATTTT	CSASTSGTGDTQYF
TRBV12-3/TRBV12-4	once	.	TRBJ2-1	TGTGCCAGCGGCCCGACAGCAAACAATGAGCAGTTCTTC	CASGPTANNEQFF
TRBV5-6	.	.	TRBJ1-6	TGTGCCAGCAGCTTGAAGGGGCTAAGAGCCCTCCACTTT	CASSLKGLRALHF
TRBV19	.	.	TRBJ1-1	TGTGCCAGTAGTCCCTCACTGGAGGTAGACACTGAAGCTTTCTTT	CASSPSLEVDTEAFF
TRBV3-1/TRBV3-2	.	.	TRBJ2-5	TGTGCCAGCAGCCAAGATGCCAGGAAAGAAGAGACCCAGTACTTC	CASSQDARKEETQYF
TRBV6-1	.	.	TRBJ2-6	TGTGCCAGCAGTGAAGCTTGGGGGGTTGGGGCCAACGTCCTGACTTTC	CASSEAWGVGANVLTF
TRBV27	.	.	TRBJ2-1	TGTGCCACCAGCACCCAACTAGATAACTACAATGAGCAGTTCTTC	CATSTQLDNYNEQFF
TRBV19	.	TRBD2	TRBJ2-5	TGTGCCAGTAGTATAGCCGGGACTAGCGGGAGTTTAGTCGAGACCCAGTACTTC	CASSIAGTSGSLVETQYF